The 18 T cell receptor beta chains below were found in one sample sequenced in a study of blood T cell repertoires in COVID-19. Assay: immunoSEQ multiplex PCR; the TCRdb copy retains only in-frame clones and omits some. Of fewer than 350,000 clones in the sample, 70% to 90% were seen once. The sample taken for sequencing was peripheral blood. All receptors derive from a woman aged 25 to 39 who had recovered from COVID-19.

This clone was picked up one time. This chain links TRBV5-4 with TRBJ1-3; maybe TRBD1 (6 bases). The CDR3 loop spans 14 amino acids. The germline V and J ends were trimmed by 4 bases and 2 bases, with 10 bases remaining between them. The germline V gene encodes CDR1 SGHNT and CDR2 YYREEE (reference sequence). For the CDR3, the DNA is TGTGCCAGCAGCAACAGGGTCCCTGGAAACACCATATATTTT. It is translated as CASSNRVPGNTIYF.

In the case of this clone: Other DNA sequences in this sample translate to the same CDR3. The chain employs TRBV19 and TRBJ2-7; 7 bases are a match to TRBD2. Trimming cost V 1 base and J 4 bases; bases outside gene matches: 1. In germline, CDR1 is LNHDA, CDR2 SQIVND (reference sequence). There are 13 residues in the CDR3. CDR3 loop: CASSIGSGYEQYF. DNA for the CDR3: TGTGCCAGTAGTATAGGTAGCGGGTACGAGCAGTACTTC. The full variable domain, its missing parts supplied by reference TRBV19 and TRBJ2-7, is DGGITQSPKYLFRKEGQNVTLSCEQNLNHDAMYWYRQDPGQGLRLIYYSQIVNDFQKGDIAEGYSVSREKKESFPLTVTSAQKNPTAFYLCASSIGSGYEQYFGPGTRLTVT.

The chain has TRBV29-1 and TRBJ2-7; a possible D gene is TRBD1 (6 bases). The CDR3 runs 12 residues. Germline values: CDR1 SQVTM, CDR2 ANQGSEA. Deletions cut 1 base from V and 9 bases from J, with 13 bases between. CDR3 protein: CSVEGIRGGQYF. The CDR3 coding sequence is TGCAGCGTTGAAGGAATCAGGGGCGGGCAGTACTTC.

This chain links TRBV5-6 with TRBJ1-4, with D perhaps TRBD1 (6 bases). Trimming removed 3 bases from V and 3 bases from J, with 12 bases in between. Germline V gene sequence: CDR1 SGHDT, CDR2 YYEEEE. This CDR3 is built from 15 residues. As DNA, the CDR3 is TGTGCCAGCAGCTGGGGGCAGGGCGCTAATGAAAAACTGTTTTTT. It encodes CASSWGQGANEKLFF.

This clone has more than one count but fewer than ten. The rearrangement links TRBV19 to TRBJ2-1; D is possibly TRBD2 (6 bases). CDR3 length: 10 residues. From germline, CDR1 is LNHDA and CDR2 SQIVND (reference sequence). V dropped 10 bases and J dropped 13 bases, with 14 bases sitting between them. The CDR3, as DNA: TGTGCCACTGTGGCGGGACGTCAGTTCTTC. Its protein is CATVAGRQFF.

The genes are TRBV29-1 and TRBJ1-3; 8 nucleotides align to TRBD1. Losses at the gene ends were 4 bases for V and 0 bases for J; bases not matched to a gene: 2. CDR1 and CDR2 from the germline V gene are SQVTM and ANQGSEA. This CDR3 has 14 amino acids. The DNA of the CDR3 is TGCAGCGTTGGAGGGACAGGCTCTGGAAACACCATATATTTT. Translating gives CSVGGTGSGNTIYF.

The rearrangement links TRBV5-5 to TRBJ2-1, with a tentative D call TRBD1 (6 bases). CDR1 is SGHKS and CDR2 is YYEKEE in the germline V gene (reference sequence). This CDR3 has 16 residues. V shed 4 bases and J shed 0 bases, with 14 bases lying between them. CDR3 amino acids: CASSLPRGFSYNEQFF. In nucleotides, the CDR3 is TGTGCCAGCAGCCTACCCAGGGGTTTCTCCTACAATGAGCAGTTCTTC. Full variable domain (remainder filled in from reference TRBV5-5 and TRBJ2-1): DAGVTQSPTHLIKTRGQQVTLRCSPISGHKSVSWYQQVLGQGPQFIFQYYEKEERGRGNFPDRFSARQFPNYSSELNVNALLLGDSALYLCASSLPRGFSYNEQFFGPGTRLTVL.

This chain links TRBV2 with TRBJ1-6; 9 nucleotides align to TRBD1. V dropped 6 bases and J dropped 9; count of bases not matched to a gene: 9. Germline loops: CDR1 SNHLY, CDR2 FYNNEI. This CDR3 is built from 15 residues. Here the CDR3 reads CASSQNRDRVSPLHF. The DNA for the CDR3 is TGTGCCAGCAGCCAGAACCGGGACAGGGTTTCACCCCTCCACTTT.

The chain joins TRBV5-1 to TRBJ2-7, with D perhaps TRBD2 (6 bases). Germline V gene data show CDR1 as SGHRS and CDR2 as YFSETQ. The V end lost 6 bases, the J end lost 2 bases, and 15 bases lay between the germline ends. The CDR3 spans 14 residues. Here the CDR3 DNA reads TGCGCCAGCACTTTTGTCGGGGGAACCTACGAGCAGTACTTC. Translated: CASTFVGGTYEQYF.

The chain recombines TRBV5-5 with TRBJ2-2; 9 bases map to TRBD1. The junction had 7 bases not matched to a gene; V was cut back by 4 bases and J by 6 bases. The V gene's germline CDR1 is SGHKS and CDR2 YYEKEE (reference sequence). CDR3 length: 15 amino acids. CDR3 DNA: TGTGCCAGCAGCCCTGGACAGGGGTCGGCCGGGGAGCTGTTTTTT. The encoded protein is CASSPGQGSAGELFF.

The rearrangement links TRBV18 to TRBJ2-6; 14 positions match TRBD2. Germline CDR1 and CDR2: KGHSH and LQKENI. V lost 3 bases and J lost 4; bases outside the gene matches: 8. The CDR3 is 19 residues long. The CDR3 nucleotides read TGTGCCAGCTCACCCGCGACTAGCGGGGGGGCGAGAGGGGCCAACGTCCTGACTTTC. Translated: CASSPATSGGARGANVLTF.

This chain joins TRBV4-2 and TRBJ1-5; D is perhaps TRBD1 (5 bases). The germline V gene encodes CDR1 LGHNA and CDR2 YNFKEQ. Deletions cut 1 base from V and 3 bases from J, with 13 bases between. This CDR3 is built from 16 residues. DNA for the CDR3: TGTGCCAGCAGCCAAGTAGCAGGGTTGGACAATCAGCCCCAGCATTTT. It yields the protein CASSQVAGLDNQPQHF.

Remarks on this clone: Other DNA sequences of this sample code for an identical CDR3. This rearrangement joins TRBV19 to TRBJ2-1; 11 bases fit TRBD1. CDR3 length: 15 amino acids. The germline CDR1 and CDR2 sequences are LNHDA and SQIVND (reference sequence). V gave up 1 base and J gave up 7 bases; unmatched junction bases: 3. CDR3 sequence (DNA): TGTGCCAGTAGTATAGGGGACAGGGGGAAAAATGAGCAGTTCTTC. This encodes CASSIGDRGKNEQFF.

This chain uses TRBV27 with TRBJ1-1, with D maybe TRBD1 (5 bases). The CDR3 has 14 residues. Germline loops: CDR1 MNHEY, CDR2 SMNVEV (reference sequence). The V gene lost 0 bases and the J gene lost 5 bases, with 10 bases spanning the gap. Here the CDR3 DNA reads TGTGCCAGCAGTTTATCCGGGGGTTGGACTGAAGCTTTCTTT. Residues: CASSLSGGWTEAFF.

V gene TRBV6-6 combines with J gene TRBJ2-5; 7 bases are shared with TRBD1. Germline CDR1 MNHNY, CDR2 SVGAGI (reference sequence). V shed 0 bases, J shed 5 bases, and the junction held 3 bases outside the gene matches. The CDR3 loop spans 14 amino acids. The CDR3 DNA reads TGTGCCAGCAGTTACTCACAGGGGCGGGAGACCCAGTACTTC. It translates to CASSYSQGRETQYF.

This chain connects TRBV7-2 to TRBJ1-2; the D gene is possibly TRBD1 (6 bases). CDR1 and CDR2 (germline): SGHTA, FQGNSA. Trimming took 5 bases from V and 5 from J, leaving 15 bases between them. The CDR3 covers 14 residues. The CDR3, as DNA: TGTGCCAGCAGCGGAGGGGGGGGTACTTATGGCTACACCTTC. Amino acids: CASSGGGGTYGYTF.

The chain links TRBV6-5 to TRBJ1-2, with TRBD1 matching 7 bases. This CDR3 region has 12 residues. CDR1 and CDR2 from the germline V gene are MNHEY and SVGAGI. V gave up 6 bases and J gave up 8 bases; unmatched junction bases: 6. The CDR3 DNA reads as TGTGCCAGCAGACGCGACAGGGTCGGCTACACCTTC. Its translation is CASRRDRVGYTF.

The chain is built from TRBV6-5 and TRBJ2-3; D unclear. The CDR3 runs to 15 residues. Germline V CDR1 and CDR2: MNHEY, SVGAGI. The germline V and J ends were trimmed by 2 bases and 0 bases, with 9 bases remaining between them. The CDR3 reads CASSYDGESTDTQYF. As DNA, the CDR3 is TGTGCCAGCAGTTACGATGGAGAGAGCACAGATACGCAGTATTTT.